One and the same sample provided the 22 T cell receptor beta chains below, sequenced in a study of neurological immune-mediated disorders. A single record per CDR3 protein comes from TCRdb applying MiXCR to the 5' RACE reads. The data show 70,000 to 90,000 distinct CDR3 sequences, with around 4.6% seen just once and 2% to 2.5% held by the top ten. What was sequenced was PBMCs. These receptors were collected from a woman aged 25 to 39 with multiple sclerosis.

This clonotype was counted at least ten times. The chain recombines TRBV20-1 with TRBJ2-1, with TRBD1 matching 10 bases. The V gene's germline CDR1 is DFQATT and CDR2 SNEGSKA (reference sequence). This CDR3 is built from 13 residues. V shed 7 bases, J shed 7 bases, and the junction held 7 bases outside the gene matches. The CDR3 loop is CSGLGTGANEQFF. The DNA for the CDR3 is TGCAGTGGTCTCGGGACAGGGGCGAATGAGCAGTTCTTC.

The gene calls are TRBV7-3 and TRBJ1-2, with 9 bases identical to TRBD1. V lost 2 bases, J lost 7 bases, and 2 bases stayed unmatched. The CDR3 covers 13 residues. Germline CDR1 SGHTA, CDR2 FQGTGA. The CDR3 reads CASSLRTGAGYTF. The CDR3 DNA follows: TGTGCCAGCAGCTTACGGACAGGGGCTGGCTACACCTTC.

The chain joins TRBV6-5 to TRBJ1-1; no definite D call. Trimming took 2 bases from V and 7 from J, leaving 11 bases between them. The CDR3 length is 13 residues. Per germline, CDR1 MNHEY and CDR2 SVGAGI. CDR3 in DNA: TGTGCCAGCAGTTACGGGAGCCACTATGAAGCTTTCTTT. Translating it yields CASSYGSHYEAFF.

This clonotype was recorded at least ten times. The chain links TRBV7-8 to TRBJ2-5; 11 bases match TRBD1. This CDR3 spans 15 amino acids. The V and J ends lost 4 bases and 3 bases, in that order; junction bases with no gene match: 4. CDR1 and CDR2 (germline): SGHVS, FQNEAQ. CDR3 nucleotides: TGTGCCAGCAGCTCCTCGGGACAGGGGGAAGAGACCCAGTACTTC. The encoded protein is CASSSSGQGEETQYF.

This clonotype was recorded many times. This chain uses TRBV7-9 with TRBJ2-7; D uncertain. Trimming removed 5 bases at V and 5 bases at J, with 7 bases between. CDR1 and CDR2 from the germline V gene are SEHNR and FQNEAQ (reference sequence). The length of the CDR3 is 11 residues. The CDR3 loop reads CASSPRDEQYF. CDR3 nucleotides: TGTGCCAGCAGCCCCCGCGACGAGCAGTACTTC.

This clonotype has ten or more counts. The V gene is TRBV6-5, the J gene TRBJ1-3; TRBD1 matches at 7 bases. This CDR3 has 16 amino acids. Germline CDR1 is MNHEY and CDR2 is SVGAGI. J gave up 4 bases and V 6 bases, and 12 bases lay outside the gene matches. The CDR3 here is CASRNPTGASGNTIYF. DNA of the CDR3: TGTGCCAGCAGAAACCCCACAGGGGCTTCAGGAAACACCATATATTTT.

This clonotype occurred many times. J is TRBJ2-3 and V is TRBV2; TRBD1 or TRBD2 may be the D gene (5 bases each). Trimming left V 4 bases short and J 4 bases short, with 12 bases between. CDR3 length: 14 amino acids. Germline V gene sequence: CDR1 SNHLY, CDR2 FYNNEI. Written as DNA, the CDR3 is TGTGCCAGCAGTGTGACCAGAGGGGCAGATACGCAGTATTTT. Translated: CASSVTRGADTQYF.

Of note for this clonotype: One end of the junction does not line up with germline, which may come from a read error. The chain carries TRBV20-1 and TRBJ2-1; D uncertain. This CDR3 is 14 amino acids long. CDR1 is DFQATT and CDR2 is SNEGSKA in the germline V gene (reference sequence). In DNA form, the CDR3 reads TGCAGTGCCAGAGAGGTCAGCTCCTACAATGAGCAGTTCTTC. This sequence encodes CSAREVSSYNEQFF.

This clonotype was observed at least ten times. CDR3 sequence reads: CSATEVGRVSVSTEAFF. The CDR3 nucleotides are TGCAGTGCCACCGAAGTGGGGCGGGTATCTGTAAGCACTGAAGCTTTCTTT. The chain links TRBV20-1 to TRBJ1-1; a possible D gene is TRBD1 (5 bases). The CDR3 is 17 amino acids. Trimming took 6 bases from V and 4 from J, leaving 27 bases between them. Germline V gene lookup returns CDR1 DFQATT and CDR2 SNEGSKA (reference sequence).

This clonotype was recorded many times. The DNA of the CDR3 is TGCAGTGCTAGAGACGCGCGGTTAAGCACAGATACGCAGTATTTT. It codes for CSARDARLSTDTQYF. The gene calls are TRBV20-1 and TRBJ2-3; D not certain. Trimming left V 0 bases short and J 0 bases short, with 10 bases between. CDR3 length: 15 amino acids. Looked up from germline, CDR1 is DFQATT and CDR2 is SNEGSKA (reference sequence).

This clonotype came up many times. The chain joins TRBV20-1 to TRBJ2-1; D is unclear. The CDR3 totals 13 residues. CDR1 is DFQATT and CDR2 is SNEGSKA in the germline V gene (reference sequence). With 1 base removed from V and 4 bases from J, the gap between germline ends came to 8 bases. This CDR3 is CSARGGFYNEQFF. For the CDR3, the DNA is TGCAGTGCTAGAGGAGGCTTTTACAATGAGCAGTTCTTC.

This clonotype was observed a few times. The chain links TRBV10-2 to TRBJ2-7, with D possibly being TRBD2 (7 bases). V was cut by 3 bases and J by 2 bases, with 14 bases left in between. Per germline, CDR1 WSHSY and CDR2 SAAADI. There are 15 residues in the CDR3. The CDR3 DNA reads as TGCGCCAGCAGTGACCGGTGGGAGGGGGCCTACGAGCAGTACTTC. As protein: CASSDRWEGAYEQYF.

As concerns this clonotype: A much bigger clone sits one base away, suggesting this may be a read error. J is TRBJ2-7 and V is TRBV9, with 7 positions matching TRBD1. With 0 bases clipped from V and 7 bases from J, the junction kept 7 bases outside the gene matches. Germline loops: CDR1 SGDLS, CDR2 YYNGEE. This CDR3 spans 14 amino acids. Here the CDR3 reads CASSVGQGRKEQYF. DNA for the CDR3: TGTGCCAGCAGCGTAGGACAGGGTAGGAAAGAGCAGTACTTC.

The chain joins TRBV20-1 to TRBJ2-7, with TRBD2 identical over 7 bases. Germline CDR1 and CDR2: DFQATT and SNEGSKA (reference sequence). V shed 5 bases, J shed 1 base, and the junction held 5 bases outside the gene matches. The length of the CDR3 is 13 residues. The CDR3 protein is CSAYGTTSYEQYF. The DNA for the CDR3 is TGCAGTGCTTACGGGACTACGTCCTACGAGCAGTACTTC.

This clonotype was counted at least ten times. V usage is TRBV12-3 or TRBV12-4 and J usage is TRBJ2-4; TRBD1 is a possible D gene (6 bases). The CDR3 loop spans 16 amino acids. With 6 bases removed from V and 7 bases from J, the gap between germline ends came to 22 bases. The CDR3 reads CASSPPGQSKENIQYF. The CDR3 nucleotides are TGTGCCAGCAGCCCCCCGGGACAATCCAAGGAGAACATTCAGTACTTC.

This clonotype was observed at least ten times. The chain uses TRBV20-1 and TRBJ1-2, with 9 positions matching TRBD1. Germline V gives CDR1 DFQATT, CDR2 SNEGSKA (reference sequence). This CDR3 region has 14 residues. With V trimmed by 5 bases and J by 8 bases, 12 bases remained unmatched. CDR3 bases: TGCAGTGCTCCCCCTCGGACAGGGGCAATGGGCTACACCTTC. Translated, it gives CSAPPRTGAMGYTF.

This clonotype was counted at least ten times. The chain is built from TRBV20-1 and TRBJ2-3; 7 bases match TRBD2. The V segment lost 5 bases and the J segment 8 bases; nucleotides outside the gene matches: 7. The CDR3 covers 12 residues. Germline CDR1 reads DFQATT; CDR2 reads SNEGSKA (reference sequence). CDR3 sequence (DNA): TGCAGTGCTTTTTCGGGAGGCGCTACGCAGTATTTT. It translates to CSAFSGGATQYF.

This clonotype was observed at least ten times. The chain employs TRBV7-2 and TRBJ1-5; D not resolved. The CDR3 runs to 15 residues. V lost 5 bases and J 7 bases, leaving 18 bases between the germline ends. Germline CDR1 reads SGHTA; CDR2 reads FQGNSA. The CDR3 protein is CASSPLIGSGQPQHF. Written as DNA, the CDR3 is TGTGCCAGCAGCCCTTTAATAGGAAGCGGCCAGCCCCAGCATTTT.

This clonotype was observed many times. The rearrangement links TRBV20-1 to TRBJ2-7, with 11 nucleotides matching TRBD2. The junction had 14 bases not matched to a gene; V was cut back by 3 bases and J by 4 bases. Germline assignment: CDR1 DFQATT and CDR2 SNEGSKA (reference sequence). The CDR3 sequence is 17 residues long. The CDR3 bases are TGCAGTGCTAGCGGGACTAGCGGACGGGGGGATCAATACGAGCAGTACTTC. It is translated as CSASGTSGRGDQYEQYF.

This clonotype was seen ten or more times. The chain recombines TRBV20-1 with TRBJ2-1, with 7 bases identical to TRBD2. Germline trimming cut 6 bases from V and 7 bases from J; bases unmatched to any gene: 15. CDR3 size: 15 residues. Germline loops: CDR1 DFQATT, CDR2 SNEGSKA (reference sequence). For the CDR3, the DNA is TGCAGTGCCCGAGGGACGCTCTCAGCGGGAAATGAGCAGTTCTTC. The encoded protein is CSARGTLSAGNEQFF.

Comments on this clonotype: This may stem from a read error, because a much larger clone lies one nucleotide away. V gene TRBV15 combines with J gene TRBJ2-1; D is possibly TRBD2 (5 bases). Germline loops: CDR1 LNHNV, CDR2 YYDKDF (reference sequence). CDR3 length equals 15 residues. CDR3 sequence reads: CATSRVAGSYNEQLF. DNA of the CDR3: TGTGCCACCAGCAGAGTTGCGGGCTCCTACAATGAGCAGCTCTTC.

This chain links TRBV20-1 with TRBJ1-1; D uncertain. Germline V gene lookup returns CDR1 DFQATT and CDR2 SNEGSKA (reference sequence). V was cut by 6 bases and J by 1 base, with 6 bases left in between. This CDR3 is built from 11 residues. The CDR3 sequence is CSAIPNTEAFF. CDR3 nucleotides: TGCAGTGCCATACCGAACACTGAAGCTTTCTTT.